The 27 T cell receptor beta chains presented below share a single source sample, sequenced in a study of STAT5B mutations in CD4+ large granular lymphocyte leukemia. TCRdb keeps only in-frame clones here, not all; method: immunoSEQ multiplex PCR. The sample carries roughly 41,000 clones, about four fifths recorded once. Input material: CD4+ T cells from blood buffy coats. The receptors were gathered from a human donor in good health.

CDR3 region: CASRGTASSGNTIYF. The DNA for the CDR3 is TGCGCCAGCAGGGGTACAGCGTCCTCTGGAAACACCATATATTTT. The chain employs TRBV5-1 and TRBJ1-3; no definite D call. Germline CDR1 and CDR2: SGHRS and YFSETQ. The V gene lost 5 bases and the J gene lost 0 bases, with 12 bases spanning the gap. This CDR3 has 15 residues.

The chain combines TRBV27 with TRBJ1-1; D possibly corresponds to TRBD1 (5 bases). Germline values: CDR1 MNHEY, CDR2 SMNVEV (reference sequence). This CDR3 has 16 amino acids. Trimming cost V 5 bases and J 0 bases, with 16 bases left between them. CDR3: CASSPWGRVMNTEAFF. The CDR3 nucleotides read TGTGCCAGCAGTCCATGGGGCCGGGTCATGAACACTGAAGCTTTCTTT.

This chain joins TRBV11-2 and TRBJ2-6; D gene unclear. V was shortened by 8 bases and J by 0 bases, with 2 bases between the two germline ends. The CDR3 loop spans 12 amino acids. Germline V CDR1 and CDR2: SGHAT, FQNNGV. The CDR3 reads CASSSGANVLTF. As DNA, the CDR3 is TGTGCCAGCTCCTCTGGGGCCAACGTCCTGACTTTC.

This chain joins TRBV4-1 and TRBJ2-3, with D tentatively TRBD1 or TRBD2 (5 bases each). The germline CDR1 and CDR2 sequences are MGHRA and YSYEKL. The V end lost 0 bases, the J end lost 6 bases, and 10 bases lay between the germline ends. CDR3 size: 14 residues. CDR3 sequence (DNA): TGCGCCAGCAGCCAAGAGGGGGATCGGGATACGCAGTATTTT. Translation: CASSQEGDRDTQYF.

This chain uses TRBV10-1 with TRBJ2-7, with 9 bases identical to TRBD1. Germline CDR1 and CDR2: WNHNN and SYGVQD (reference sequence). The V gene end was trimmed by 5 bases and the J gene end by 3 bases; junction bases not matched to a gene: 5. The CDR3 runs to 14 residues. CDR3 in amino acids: CASSRDRDGYEQYF. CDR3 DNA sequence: TGCGCCAGCAGTAGGGACAGGGACGGCTACGAGCAGTACTTC.

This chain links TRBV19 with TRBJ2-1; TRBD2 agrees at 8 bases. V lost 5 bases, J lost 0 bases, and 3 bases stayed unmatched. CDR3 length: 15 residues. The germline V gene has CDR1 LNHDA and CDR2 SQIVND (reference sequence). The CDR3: CASSSAGDSYNEQFF. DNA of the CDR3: TGTGCCAGTAGTTCAGCGGGGGACTCCTACAATGAGCAGTTCTTC.

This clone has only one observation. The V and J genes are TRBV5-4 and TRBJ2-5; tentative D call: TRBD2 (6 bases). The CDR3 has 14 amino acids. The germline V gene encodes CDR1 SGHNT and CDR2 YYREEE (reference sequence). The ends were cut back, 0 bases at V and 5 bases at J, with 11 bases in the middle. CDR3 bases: TGTGCCAGCAGCTTGGAACGGGAGCCTGAGACCCAGTACTTC. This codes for CASSLEREPETQYF.

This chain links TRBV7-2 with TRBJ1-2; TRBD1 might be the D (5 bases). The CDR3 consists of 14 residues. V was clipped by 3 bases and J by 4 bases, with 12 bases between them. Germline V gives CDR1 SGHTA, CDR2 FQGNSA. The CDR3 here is CASSLGLMSYGYTF. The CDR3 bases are TGTGCCAGCAGCTTGGGACTTATGTCCTATGGCTACACCTTC. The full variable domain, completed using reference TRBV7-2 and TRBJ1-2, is GAGVSQSPSNKVTEKGKDVELRCDPISGHTALYWYRQSLGQGLEFLIYFQGNSAPDKSGLPSDRFSAERTGGSVSTLTIQRTQQEDSAVYLCASSLGLMSYGYTFGSGTRLTVV.

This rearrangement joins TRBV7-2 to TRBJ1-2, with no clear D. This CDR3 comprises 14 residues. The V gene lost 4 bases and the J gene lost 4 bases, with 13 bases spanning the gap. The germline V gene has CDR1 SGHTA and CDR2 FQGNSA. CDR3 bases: TGTGCCAGCAGCTCCCAGAGTTATGGCTATGGCTACACCTTC. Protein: CASSSQSYGYGYTF.

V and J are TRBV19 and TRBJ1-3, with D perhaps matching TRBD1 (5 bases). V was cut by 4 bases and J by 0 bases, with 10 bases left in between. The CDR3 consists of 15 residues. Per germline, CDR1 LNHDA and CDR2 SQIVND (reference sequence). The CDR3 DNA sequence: TGTGCCAGTAGTACCCTTGGGGGCTCTGGAAACACCATATATTTT. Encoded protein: CASSTLGGSGNTIYF.

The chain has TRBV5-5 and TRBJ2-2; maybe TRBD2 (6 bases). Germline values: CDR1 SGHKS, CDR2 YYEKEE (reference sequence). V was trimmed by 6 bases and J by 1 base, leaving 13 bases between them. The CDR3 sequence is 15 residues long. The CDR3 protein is CASIPWGVNTGELFF. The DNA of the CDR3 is TGTGCCAGCATCCCGTGGGGGGTGAACACCGGGGAGCTGTTTTTT.

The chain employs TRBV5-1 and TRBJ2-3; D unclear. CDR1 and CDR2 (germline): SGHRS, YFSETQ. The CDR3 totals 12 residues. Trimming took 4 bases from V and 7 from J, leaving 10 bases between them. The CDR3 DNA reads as TGCGCCAGCAGCCTGGACCAGTATACGCAGTATTTT. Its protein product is CASSLDQYTQYF.

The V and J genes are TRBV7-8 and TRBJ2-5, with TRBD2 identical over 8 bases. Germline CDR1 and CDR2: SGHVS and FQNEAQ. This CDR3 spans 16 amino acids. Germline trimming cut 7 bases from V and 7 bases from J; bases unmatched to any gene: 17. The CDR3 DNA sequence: TGTGCCAGCACGCAGGGCGGGGGGACCCAAGAGCGGACCCAGTACTTC. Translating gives CASTQGGGTQERTQYF.

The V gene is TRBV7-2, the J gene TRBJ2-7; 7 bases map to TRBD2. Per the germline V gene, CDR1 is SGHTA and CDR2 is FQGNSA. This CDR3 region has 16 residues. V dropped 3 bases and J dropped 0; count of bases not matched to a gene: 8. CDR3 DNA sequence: TGTGCCAGCAGCTTGGGACGGCGCGGGGGCTCCTACGAGCAGTACTTC. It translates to CASSLGRRGGSYEQYF.

CDR3 nucleotides: TGTGCCAGCTCACCAGGGGTTACTAGTAAACCTTACGAGCAGTACTTC. Translation gives CASSPGVTSKPYEQYF. The rearrangement joins TRBV18 to TRBJ2-7; a weak D match, TRBD2 (5 bases). V shed 2 bases and J shed 4 bases, with 18 bases lying between them. The CDR3 is 16 amino acids. The germline gives CDR1 KGHSH, CDR2 LQKENI. Full variable domain (missing parts from reference TRBV18 and TRBJ2-7): NAGVMQNPRHLVRRRGQEARLRCSPMKGHSHVYWYRQLPEEGLKFMVYLQKENIIDESGMPKERFSAEFPKEGPSILRIQQVVRGDSAAYFCASSPGVTSKPYEQYFGPGTRLTVT.

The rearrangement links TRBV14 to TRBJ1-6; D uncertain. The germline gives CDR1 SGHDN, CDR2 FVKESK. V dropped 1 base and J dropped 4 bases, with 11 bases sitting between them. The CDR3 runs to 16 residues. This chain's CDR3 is CASSQVLGRYNSPLHF. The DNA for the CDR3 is TGTGCCAGCAGCCAAGTTCTGGGAAGGTATAATTCACCCCTCCACTTT.

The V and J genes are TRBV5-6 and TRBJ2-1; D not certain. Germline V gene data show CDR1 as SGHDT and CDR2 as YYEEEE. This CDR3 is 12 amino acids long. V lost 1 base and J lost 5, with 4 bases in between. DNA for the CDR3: TGTGCCAGCAGCTTGTTGAACAATGAGCAGTTCTTC. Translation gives CASSLLNNEQFF.

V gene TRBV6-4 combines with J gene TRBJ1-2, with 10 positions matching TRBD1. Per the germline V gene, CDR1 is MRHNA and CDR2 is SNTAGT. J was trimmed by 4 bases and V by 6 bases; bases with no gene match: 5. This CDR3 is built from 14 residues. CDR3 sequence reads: CASSRDRGGYGYTF. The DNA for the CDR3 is TGTGCCAGCAGCAGGGACAGGGGCGGCTATGGCTACACCTTC.

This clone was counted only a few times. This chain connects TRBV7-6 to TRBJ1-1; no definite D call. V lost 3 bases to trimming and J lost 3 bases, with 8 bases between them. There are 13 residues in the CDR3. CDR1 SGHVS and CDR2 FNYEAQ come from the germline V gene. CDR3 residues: CASSLFQDTEAFF. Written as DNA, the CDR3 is TGTGCCAGCAGCTTGTTCCAGGACACTGAAGCTTTCTTT.

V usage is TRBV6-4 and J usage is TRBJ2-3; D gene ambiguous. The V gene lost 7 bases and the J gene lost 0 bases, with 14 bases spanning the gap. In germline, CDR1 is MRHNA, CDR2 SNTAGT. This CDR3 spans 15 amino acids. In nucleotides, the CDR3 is TGTGCCAGCACCACGCGGATTTCAAGCACAGATACGCAGTATTTT. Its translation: CASTTRISSTDTQYF.

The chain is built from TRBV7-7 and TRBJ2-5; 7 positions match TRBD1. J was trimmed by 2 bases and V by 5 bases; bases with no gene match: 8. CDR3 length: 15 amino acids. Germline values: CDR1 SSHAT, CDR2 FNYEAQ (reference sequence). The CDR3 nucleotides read TGTGCCAGCAGCCCACGGACAGGAGGTCAAGAGACCCAGTACTTC. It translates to CASSPRTGGQETQYF.

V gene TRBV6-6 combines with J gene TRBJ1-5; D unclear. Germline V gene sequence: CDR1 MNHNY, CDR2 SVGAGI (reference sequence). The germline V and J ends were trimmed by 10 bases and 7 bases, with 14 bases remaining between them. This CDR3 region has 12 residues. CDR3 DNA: TGTGCCACCCGGGAAGGGCGCCAGCCCCAGCATTTT. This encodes CATREGRQPQHF.

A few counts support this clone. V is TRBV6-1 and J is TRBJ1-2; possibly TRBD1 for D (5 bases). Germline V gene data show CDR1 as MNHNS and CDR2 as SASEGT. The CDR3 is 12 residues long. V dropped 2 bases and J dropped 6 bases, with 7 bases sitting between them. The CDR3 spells CASSELGDGYTF. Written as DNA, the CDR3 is TGTGCCAGCAGTGAACTGGGGGATGGCTACACCTTC.

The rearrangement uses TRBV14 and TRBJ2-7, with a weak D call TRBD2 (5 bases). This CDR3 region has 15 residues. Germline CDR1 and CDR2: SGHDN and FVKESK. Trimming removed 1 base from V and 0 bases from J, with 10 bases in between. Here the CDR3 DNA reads TGTGCCAGCAGCCAAGTTGCGGGCGGCTCCTACGAGCAGTACTTC. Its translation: CASSQVAGGSYEQYF.

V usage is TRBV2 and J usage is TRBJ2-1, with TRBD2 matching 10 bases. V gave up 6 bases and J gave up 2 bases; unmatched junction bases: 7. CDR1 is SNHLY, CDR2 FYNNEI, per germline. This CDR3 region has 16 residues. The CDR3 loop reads CASSLTGTSAYNEQFF. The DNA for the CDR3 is TGTGCCAGCAGCCTAACCGGGACTAGCGCCTACAATGAGCAGTTCTTC.

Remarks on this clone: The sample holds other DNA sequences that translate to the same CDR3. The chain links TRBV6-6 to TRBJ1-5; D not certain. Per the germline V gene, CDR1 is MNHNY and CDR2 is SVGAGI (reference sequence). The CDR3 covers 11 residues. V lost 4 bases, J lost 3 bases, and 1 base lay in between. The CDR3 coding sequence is TGTGCCAGCAGTTCCAATCAGCCCCAGCATTTT. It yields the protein CASSSNQPQHF.

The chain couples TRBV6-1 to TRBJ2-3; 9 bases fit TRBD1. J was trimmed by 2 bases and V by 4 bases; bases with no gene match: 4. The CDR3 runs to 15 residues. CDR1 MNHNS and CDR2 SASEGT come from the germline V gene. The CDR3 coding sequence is TGTGCCAGCAGTGGGCGGGACAGGGTCACAGATACGCAGTATTTT. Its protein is CASSGRDRVTDTQYF.